This is a list of T cell receptor beta chains from one sample in a study of regulatory T cells in long-lasting Graves disease. From the multiplex PCR reads, TCRdb called clonotypes with MiXCR, one entry per CDR3 protein. The sample carries about 420,000 distinct CDR3 sequences, roughly 15% recorded once. The same sample was also studied in work on T cells in Graves' hyperthyroidism and ophthalmopathy.

Source: peripheral blood mononuclear cells (PBMCs), taken at new diagnosis, from a patient treated with antithyroid drugs. The receptors originated from a woman between 18 and 29 years old with Graves disease. Each CDR3 is given with its conserved first and last residue. The D gene is left open where the match is weak. Clone size is not always given. Where it is, it says once, few, many or a class for expanded clones.

V	length	size	D	J	CDR3	DNA
TRBV3-1	11	many	NA	TRBJ2-5	CASSQLRTQYF	TGTGCCAGCAGCCAACTGAGAACCCAGTACTTC
TRBV6-1	14	many	TRBD1	TRBJ1-3	CASRRDSSGNTIYF	TGTGCCAGCAGGAGGGACAGCTCTGGAAACACCATATATTTT
TRBV5-1	16	many	NA	TRBJ2-1	CASNQASVSTRNEQFF	TGCGCCAGCAACCAAGCTAGCGTCTCGACCAGAAATGAGCAGTTCTTC
TRBV6-9	17	many	TRBD2	TRBJ2-7	CASSYPGLAGRTYEQYF	TGTGCCAGCAGTTACCCGGGACTAGCGGGACGCACCTACGAGCAGTACTTC
TRBV28	14	few	TRBD2	TRBJ2-7	CASSSRAGTYEQYF	TGTGCCAGCAGTTCCAGAGCGGGAACCTACGAGCAGTACTTC
TRBV10-2	15	NA	TRBD2	TRBJ2-2	CASTIAGAGTGELFF	TGCGCCAGCACCATAGCGGGAGCGGGCACCGGGGAGCTGTTTTTT
TRBV20-1	14	NA	TRBD2	TRBJ2-7	CSATGLAGGYEQYF	TGCAGTGCTACGGGACTAGCGGGAGGGTACGAGCAGTACTTC
TRBV2	15	NA	TRBD1	TRBJ1-5	CASRSGTGSGQPQHF	TGTGCCAGCAGGTCCGGGACAGGGTCAGGGCAGCCCCAGCATTTT
TRBV4-3	14	few	NA	TRBJ2-2	CASSQVLRAGELFF	TGCGCCAGCAGCCAAGTTTTGAGGGCCGGGGAGCTGTTTTTT
TRBV19	12	few	NA	TRBJ2-1	CASSNKGGLQFF	TGTGCCAGTAGTAACAAAGGAGGGCTACAGTTCTTC
TRBV11-2	16	few	TRBD2	TRBJ2-5	CASSQEGLASQETQYF	TGCGCCAGCAGCCAAGAGGGACTAGCTTCTCAAGAGACCCAGTACTTC
TRBV20-1	15	few	TRBD2	TRBJ2-7	CSARERTSGRDEQYF	TGCAGTGCTAGAGAAAGGACTAGCGGGAGAGACGAGCAGTACTTC
TRBV20-1	14	many	NA	TRBJ2-7	CSANSEIDFYEQYF	TGCAGTGCTAACAGTGAGATAGACTTTTACGAGCAGTACTTC
TRBV7-9	20	NA	TRBD2	TRBJ2-1	CASSSAGLARAKSSYNEQFF	TGTGCCAGCAGCTCAGCTGGACTAGCGAGAGCGAAGAGCTCCTACAATGAGCAGTTCTTC